There are a few counts of the clone carrying this T cell receptor (beta chain). Its antigen is currently unknown. This record comes from a study of shared clonotypes between healthy human individuals. The study's findings and limits: The genetic and exposure-history diversity represented was limited by few donors.

Without sorting, samples used some 90 million PBMCs for genomic DNA. DNA input for the unsorted PBMC replicate PCRs was about 300 ng, about 30,000 T cell genomes. Clones were read by immunoSEQ multiplex PCR, and TCRdb kept only the in-frame ones, dropping some. Of about 480,000 clones listed, 79% are singletons. Trimming cost V 5 bases and J 11 bases; bases outside gene matches: 11. The CDR3 is 14 residues long. Germline V gene sequence: CDR1 MDHEN, CDR2 SYDVKM. The source of this sequence is a middle-aged woman in good health. Some clones in this sample may be carry-over from other donors' samples. Sample: PBMCs. The chain combines TRBV28 with TRBJ2-5; 10 bases are a match to TRBD1. Here the CDR3 DNA reads TGTGCCAGCAGTCAGGACAGGGGGAAGGGAGAGCAGTACTTC. As protein: CASSQDRGKGEQYF.